This is a list of T cell receptor beta chains from one sample in a study of blood T cell repertoires in COVID-19. Sequencing used immunoSEQ multiplex PCR; TCRdb keeps in-frame clones, though not all of them. The sample shows roughly 92,000 clones, around 87% of them seen only once. The material sequenced was peripheral blood. These receptors were collected from a human donor with acute or convalescent COVID-19. The donor label of this sample is uncertain. CDR3s include the opening cysteine and the closing phenylalanine or tryptophan. Fields, in order: clone size, J gene, V gene, D gene, CDR3 DNA, CDR3 protein. D genes are given only for firm matches. Size values are once, few and many counts, or a class for expanded clones, and some rows have none.

NA TRBJ1-5 TRBV28 NA TGTGCCAGCATCACCGGGGGGGGAAAAGTGGATAGCAATCAGCCCCGGCATTTT CASITGGGKVDSNQPRHF
few TRBJ1-1 TRBV10-3 TRBD1 TGTGCCATCATGGGGACAGAGAACACTGAAGCTTTCTTT CAIMGTENTEAFF
NA TRBJ1-5 TRBV19 NA TGTGCCAGTAGTATAGGCACCAGGAGCAATCAGCCCCAGCATTTT CASSIGTRSNQPQHF
NA TRBJ1-5 TRBV6-1 NA TGTGCCAGCAGTGGGGGAGGGGGAGTTTATAGCAATCAGCCCCAGCATTTT CASSGGGGVYSNQPQHF
NA TRBJ1-2 TRBV4-2 TRBD1 TGTGCCAGCAGCCATTCAGGGGGAGGCTACACCTTC CASSHSGGGYTF
NA TRBJ2-7 TRBV19 TRBD2 TGTGCCAGTAGTCTGGGACTAGCGGGGTTCTACGAGCAGTACTTC CASSLGLAGFYEQYF
NA TRBJ1-2 TRBV7-2 TRBD1 TGTGCCAGCAGCTCTCGCAGGGGGATAAGGTCCTATGGCTACACCTTC CASSSRRGIRSYGYTF
NA TRBJ2-3 TRBV4-3 NA TGCGCCAGCAGCCAAGATCAGAAGAACACAGATACGCAGTATTTT CASSQDQKNTDTQYF
NA TRBJ1-2 TRBV12-3/TRBV12-4 TRBD1 TGTGCCAGCAGTCCCGACAGGGGGTTTGGCTACACCTTC CASSPDRGFGYTF
NA TRBJ2-5 TRBV7-2 TRBD1 TGTGCCAGCAGCTGGGACAGGGGGGAAGAGACCCAGTACTTC CASSWDRGEETQYF
NA TRBJ2-7 TRBV7-9 NA TGTGCCAGCAGCTCCTCGACAGAGTACTACGAGCAGTACTTC CASSSSTEYYEQYF
NA TRBJ2-7 TRBV11-2 TRBD2 TGTGCCAGCATCAAAAGCGGGGGCCTCTACGAGCAGTACTTC CASIKSGGLYEQYF
once TRBJ2-4 TRBV5-6 NA TGTGCCAGCAGCCCCCGCGGGGGCTCAAACATTCAGTACTTC CASSPRGGSNIQYF
NA TRBJ2-2 TRBV3-1/TRBV3-2 NA TGTGCCAGCAGCACGCGCGGGGCCGTCGGCGGGGAGCTGTTTTTT CASSTRGAVGGELFF
NA TRBJ1-2 TRBV6-5 TRBD1 TGTGCCAGCAGTTCAGGGGGCATGAACTATGGCTACACCTTC CASSSGGMNYGYTF
few TRBJ2-7 TRBV6-2/TRBV6-3 NA TGTGCCAGCAGTGACAGGTTGGGGGAGCAGTACTTC CASSDRLGEQYF
NA TRBJ1-5 TRBV6-5 NA TGTGCCAGCACCCAAGGGGGGGATAGCAATCAGCCCCAGCATTTT CASTQGGDSNQPQHF
NA TRBJ2-3 TRBV7-2 NA TGTGCCAGCAGCTCCGGCCAGGGGAGAGCGCAGTATTTT CASSSGQGRAQYF
few TRBJ1-5 TRBV5-1 TRBD1 TGCGCCAGCAGCTCCGGGACAGACTCAAATCAGCCCCAGCATTTT CASSSGTDSNQPQHF
NA TRBJ1-3 TRBV3-1/TRBV3-2 NA TGTGCCAGCAGCCAAGATAGTTTCTCTGGAAACACCATATATTTT CASSQDSFSGNTIYF
NA TRBJ2-6 TRBV14 NA TGTGCCAGCAGCCGTTTGACACCCGCGAGCTCTGGGGCCAACGTCCTGACTTTC CASSRLTPASSGANVLTF
NA TRBJ2-5 TRBV20-1 NA TGCAGTGCTAGACTTTCAGAGACCCAGTACTTC CSARLSETQYF
NA TRBJ1-3 TRBV19 NA TGTGCCAGTAGCCTACTGGACACCTCTGGAAACACCATATATTTT CASSLLDTSGNTIYF
once TRBJ1-1 TRBV16 TRBD1 TGTGCCAGCAGCCAATACGTAAGGACAGGGGTTGGGGACACTGAAGCTTTCTTT CASSQYVRTGVGDTEAFF
NA TRBJ1-1 TRBV5-5 NA TGTGCCAGCAGCTTTGTAACAGGGAACACTGAAGCTTTCTTT CASSFVTGNTEAFF
few TRBJ2-2 TRBV28 NA TGTGCCAGCAGTTGGATGACAGGACGGGCCGGGGAGCTGTTTTTT CASSWMTGRAGELFF
NA TRBJ2-5 TRBV7-2 TRBD2 TGTGCAAGCTCATTATCGGGGGGTTCGGGGACCCAGTACTTC CASSLSGGSGTQYF
NA TRBJ2-2 TRBV6-5 TRBD2 TGTGCCAGCAGCCGGACTAGCGGGCCTCCCGGGGAGCTGTTTTTT CASSRTSGPPGELFF
NA TRBJ1-1 TRBV27 NA TGTGCCAGCAGTTCCCCCGCCCCGGAGCACTATGAAGCTTTCTTT CASSSPAPEHYEAFF
NA TRBJ1-2 TRBV2 NA TGTGCCAGCAGTTCCAGACCTCAGGGCCGGGGGTCTAACTATGGCTACACCTTC CASSSRPQGRGSNYGYTF
NA TRBJ2-7 TRBV5-3 TRBD2 TGTGCCAGCCGAGGGGAGACACCGAGACGGGGAGGGCGCTACGAGCAGTACTTC CASRGETPRRGGRYEQYF
NA TRBJ1-1 TRBV29-1 NA TGCAGCGTGTTGAACATCCTGAACACTGAAGCTTTCTTT CSVLNILNTEAFF
NA TRBJ2-1 TRBV6-6 TRBD2 TGTGCCAGCATTCTGGGGGGGAGGAGCTCCTACAATGAGCAGTTCTTC CASILGGRSSYNEQFF
NA TRBJ2-2 TRBV28 TRBD2 TGTGCCAGCAGTCATACTAGCGGGGTCACCGGGGAGCTGTTTTTT CASSHTSGVTGELFF
NA TRBJ1-6 TRBV6-5 NA TGTGCCAGCAGTTCCCCCGGGGGTTCACCCCTCCACTTT CASSSPGGSPLHF
NA TRBJ2-6 TRBV6-5 NA TGTGCCAGCAGCCCAAGGGGGACTGGGGCCAACGTCCTGACTTTC CASSPRGTGANVLTF
NA TRBJ1-2 TRBV9 NA TGTGCCAGCAGCGCGGGTCATTATGGCTACACCTTC CASSAGHYGYTF
few TRBJ1-5 TRBV5-1 NA TGCGCCAGCAGCTTACGTCCCGGGGGTGGGGGTCAGCCCCAGCATTTT CASSLRPGGGGQPQHF
NA TRBJ1-1 TRBV19 NA TGTGCCAGTAGTGGAGAGACAGCGAACACTGAAGCTTTCTTT CASSGETANTEAFF
once TRBJ2-7 TRBV6-5 TRBD1 TGTGCCAGCAGTCACCGGGACAGGGGTTCCTACGAGCAGTACTTC CASSHRDRGSYEQYF
once TRBJ1-2 TRBV7-8 NA TGTGCCAGCAGTTACACCCAGGGGTCAGCTAACTATGGCTACACCTTC CASSYTQGSANYGYTF